A single sample gave rise to the 22 T cell receptor beta chains below, sequenced in a study of Ad26.COV2.S vaccination and SARS-CoV-2 variants (dated by TCRdb to the early 2020s). The treatment or condition tag for this specimen amounts to: some 20 received Ad26.COV2.S at low or high dose, single or two shots; about five received placebo; per-sample allocation not given. Repertoires of vaccine and placebo recipients were sequenced from samples taken on day 63 after the first injection. Library preparation employed the immunoSEQ multiplex PCR assay. In TCRdb, the immuneACCESS table is reduced to in-frame sequences with V and J assigned. These tables do not hold every clone; where another copy was compared, an unresolved V gene accounts for under half, and the others remain unexplained. The sample contains roughly 700,000 clones, approximately 88% of them found a single time. The leading ten clones occupy roughly 1.5% of the sample.

Sample: peripheral blood, taken in a trial of Ad26.COV2.S vaccine versus placebo. These receptors were collected from a person between 18 and 65 years old who received the Ad26.COV2.S COVID-19 vaccine or a placebo.

The chain uses TRBV15 and TRBJ2-1; 12 bases match TRBD2. Germline CDR1 reads LNHNV; CDR2 reads YYDKDF (reference sequence). V was pared by 0 bases and J by 8 bases, with 8 bases of the junction left unmatched. This CDR3 contains 17 residues. CDR3 protein: CATSRDRRWTSGDEQFF. The CDR3 DNA reads as TGTGCCACCAGCAGAGACAGGCGATGGACTAGCGGGGATGAGCAGTTCTTC.

This chain uses TRBV6-5 with TRBJ2-5; D gene unclear. CDR3 size: 11 residues. In germline, CDR1 is MNHEY, CDR2 SVGAGI. V was trimmed by 2 bases and J by 4 bases, leaving 2 bases between them. This chain's CDR3 is CASSYAETQYF. CDR3 coding DNA: TGTGCCAGCAGTTACGCAGAGACCCAGTACTTC.

The CDR3: CASSQPTSGSYEQYF. CDR3 DNA sequence: TGTGCCAGCAGCCAGCCTACTAGCGGATCCTACGAGCAGTACTTC. The chain carries TRBV3-1 (or the pseudogene TRBV3-2) and TRBJ2-7; 8 bases are shared with TRBD2. Germline CDR1 is LGHDT and CDR2 is YNNKEL (reference sequence). CDR3 length: 15 amino acids. Germline trimming cut 3 bases from V and 1 base from J; bases unmatched to any gene: 5.

This clone was observed a single time. The V call is TRBV2, the J call TRBJ1-2, with no clear D. Germline V lookup: CDR1 SNHLY, CDR2 FYNNEI. This CDR3 is 13 amino acids long. The V gene lost 4 bases and the J gene lost 5 bases, with 11 bases spanning the gap. The CDR3, as DNA: TGTGCCAGCAGTGGGCCCATTCTTTATGGCTACACCTTC. Its protein product is CASSGPILYGYTF.

The genes are TRBV10-3 and TRBJ1-4; D unresolved. Trimming removed 4 bases at V and 10 bases at J, with 10 bases between. The CDR3 consists of 12 residues. The V gene's germline CDR1 is ENHRY and CDR2 SYGVKD. CDR3 coding DNA: TGTGCCATCAGTGCCCCCGACGGAAAACTGTTTTTT. This translates into CAISAPDGKLFF.

The V and J genes are TRBV11-2 and TRBJ2-7, with no clear D. This CDR3 region has 14 residues. CDR1 and CDR2 from the germline V gene are SGHAT and FQNNGV. The V gene lost 1 base and the J gene lost 2 bases, with 9 bases spanning the gap. The CDR3 region is CASSLAGEAYEQYF. DNA of the CDR3: TGTGCCAGCAGCTTAGCCGGCGAGGCCTACGAGCAGTACTTC.

This rearrangement joins TRBV10-3 to TRBJ2-7; TRBD1 is a possible D gene (5 bases). The CDR3 spans 14 residues. The V and J ends lost 8 bases and 3 bases respectively, with 17 bases between them. Germline V lookup: CDR1 ENHRY, CDR2 SYGVKD. CDR3 protein: CAIAFRESSYEQYF. As DNA, the CDR3 is TGTGCCATCGCCTTCAGGGAATCCAGCTACGAGCAGTACTTC.

The V gene is TRBV15, the J gene TRBJ2-2; 10 bases map to TRBD1. Germline V gene data show CDR1 as LNHNV and CDR2 as YYDKDF (reference sequence). The CDR3 spans 17 residues. V shed 0 bases, J shed 7 bases, and the junction held 8 bases outside the gene matches. CDR3 sequence reads: CATSRDPVTGGIGELFF. The CDR3 DNA reads TGTGCCACCAGCAGAGATCCCGTGACAGGGGGCATCGGGGAGCTGTTTTTT.

This clone was picked up one time. The chain combines TRBV19 with TRBJ1-1; a possible D gene is TRBD1 (5 bases). V was clipped by 7 bases and J by 4 bases, with 16 bases between them. Per the germline V gene, CDR1 is LNHDA and CDR2 is SQIVND (reference sequence). The CDR3 contains 14 residues. CDR3: CASTNRGLSTEAFF. The CDR3 DNA follows: TGTGCCAGTACCAATCGGGGGTTAAGCACTGAAGCTTTCTTT.

The chain is built from TRBV18 and TRBJ1-5, with a tentative D call TRBD1 (5 bases). Trimming removed 4 bases at V and 0 bases at J, with 10 bases between. This CDR3 contains 15 residues. Looked up from germline, CDR1 is KGHSH and CDR2 is LQKENI. CDR3: CASSLEGTSNQPQHF. The CDR3 DNA sequence: TGTGCCAGCTCACTAGAGGGGACTAGCAATCAGCCCCAGCATTTT.

The V and J genes are TRBV9 and TRBJ1-6, with unresolved D. This CDR3 is 19 amino acids long. Germline-derived CDR1 and CDR2 are SGDLS and YYNGEE. Trimming took 4 bases from V and 0 from J, leaving 20 bases between them. CDR3: CASSPREGWSSSYNSPLHF. The CDR3 DNA follows: TGTGCCAGCAGCCCCCGCGAAGGATGGAGCAGCTCCTATAATTCACCCCTCCACTTT.

The chain couples TRBV7-2 to TRBJ2-7; 7 nucleotides line up with TRBD1. Germline assignment: CDR1 SGHTA and CDR2 FQGNSA. The CDR3 spans 14 residues. The trim removed 3 bases at V and 0 bases at J, leaving 2 bases unmatched. CDR3 sequence: CASSLGQSSYEQYF. CDR3 in DNA: TGTGCCAGCAGCTTGGGACAGAGCTCCTACGAGCAGTACTTC.

This chain uses TRBV30 with TRBJ1-4; D unresolved. The CDR3 contains 13 residues. Germline lookup yields CDR1 GTSNPN and CDR2 SVGIG (reference sequence). The germline V and J ends were trimmed by 7 bases and 0 bases, with 9 bases remaining between them. CDR3 coding DNA: TGTGCCTCCCACGGAACAACTAATGAAAAACTGTTTTTT. As protein: CASHGTTNEKLFF.

The V gene is TRBV5-1, the J gene TRBJ2-3, with D uncertain. The CDR3 is made up of 12 amino acids. The germline V and J ends were trimmed by 4 bases and 5 bases, with 8 bases remaining between them. From germline, CDR1 is SGHRS and CDR2 YFSETQ. The CDR3 loop reads CASSAPGDTQYF. In nucleotides, the CDR3 is TGCGCCAGCAGCGCCCCGGGAGATACGCAGTATTTT.

The chain has TRBV3-1 (or the pseudogene TRBV3-2) and TRBJ1-5, with a weak D call TRBD1 (6 bases). The CDR3 has 14 amino acids. CDR1 LGHDT and CDR2 YNNKEL come from the germline V gene (reference sequence). V gave up 0 bases and J gave up 6 bases, with 9 bases separating them. This CDR3 reads CASSQDQGIQPQHF. The DNA for the CDR3 is TGTGCCAGCAGCCAAGATCAGGGGATTCAGCCCCAGCATTTT.

The chain recombines TRBV10-3 with TRBJ2-7, with D possibly matching TRBD1 (6 bases). The length of the CDR3 is 12 residues. Germline values: CDR1 ENHRY, CDR2 SYGVKD. Trimming took 7 bases from V and 5 from J, leaving 12 bases between them. CDR3 nucleotide sequence: TGTGCCATCAATACACCAGGGGACGAGCAGTACTTC. This codes for CAINTPGDEQYF.

The chain recombines TRBV11-2 with TRBJ2-1; D unresolved. This CDR3 has 15 residues. V was clipped by 5 bases and J by 7 bases, with 18 bases between them. Germline CDR1 and CDR2: SGHAT and FQNNGV. The CDR3 DNA follows: TGTGCCAGCAGCCCCCAGGCGATAGCTGGGAATGAGCAGTTCTTC. Protein sequence: CASSPQAIAGNEQFF.

This clone was found once. The rearrangement joins TRBV9 to TRBJ2-2, with TRBD2 matching over 13 bases. Germline V gives CDR1 SGDLS, CDR2 YYNGEE. Unmatched junction bases numbered 5, after V lost 2 bases and J lost 1 base. CDR3 length: 18 amino acids. Here the CDR3 DNA reads TGTGCCAGCAGCGTCTCGGGACTAGCGGGACGGAACACCGGGGAGCTGTTTTTT. This translates into CASSVSGLAGRNTGELFF. The whole variable domain, filled in from reference TRBV9 and TRBJ2-2, reads DSGVTQTPKHLITATGQRVTLRCSPRSGDLSVYWYQQSLDQGLQFLIQYYNGEERAKGNILERFSAQQFPDLHSELNLSSLELGDSALYFCASSVSGLAGRNTGELFFGEGSRLTVL.

The V and J genes are TRBV7-9 and TRBJ2-7; TRBD1 matches at 7 bases. Germline trimming cut 4 bases from V and 3 bases from J; bases unmatched to any gene: 6. The CDR3 covers 14 residues. Per germline, CDR1 SEHNR and CDR2 FQNEAQ (reference sequence). CDR3 amino acids: CASSSDRVGYEQYF. DNA of the CDR3: TGTGCCAGCAGCTCCGACAGGGTGGGCTACGAGCAGTACTTC. Drawing the rest from reference TRBV7-9 and TRBJ2-7, the complete variable domain is DTGVSQNPRHKITKRGQNVTFRCDPISEHNRLYWYRQTLGQGPEFLTYFQNEAQLEKSRLLSDRFSAERPKGSFSTLEIQRTEQGDSAMYLCASSSDRVGYEQYFGPGTRLTVT.

The chain is built from TRBV3-1 (or the pseudogene TRBV3-2) and TRBJ1-2, with D perhaps matching TRBD1 (5 bases). The CDR3 runs 14 residues. V was shortened by 0 bases and J by 6 bases, with 11 bases between the two germline ends. Germline lookup yields CDR1 LGHDT and CDR2 YNNKEL (reference sequence). DNA for the CDR3: TGTGCCAGCAGCCAAGAGTGGGGCTTCAATGGCTACACCTTC. Protein: CASSQEWGFNGYTF.

V usage is TRBV6-5 and J usage is TRBJ2-3; 11 nucleotides line up with TRBD1. The germline V gene has CDR1 MNHEY and CDR2 SVGAGI. The CDR3 loop spans 15 amino acids. V lost 5 bases and J lost 4; bases outside the gene matches: 5. The CDR3 is CASSTGTGGADTQYF. The CDR3 nucleotides are TGTGCCAGCAGTACCGGGACAGGGGGGGCAGATACGCAGTATTTT.

V usage is TRBV20-1 and J usage is TRBJ2-1; D not certain. CDR1 and CDR2 from the germline V gene are DFQATT and SNEGSKA (reference sequence). Trimming took 3 bases from V and 6 from J, leaving 6 bases between them. The length of the CDR3 is 11 residues. Here the CDR3 DNA reads TGCAGTGCTAGGTGGCGCAATGAGCAGTTCTTC. It translates to CSARWRNEQFF.